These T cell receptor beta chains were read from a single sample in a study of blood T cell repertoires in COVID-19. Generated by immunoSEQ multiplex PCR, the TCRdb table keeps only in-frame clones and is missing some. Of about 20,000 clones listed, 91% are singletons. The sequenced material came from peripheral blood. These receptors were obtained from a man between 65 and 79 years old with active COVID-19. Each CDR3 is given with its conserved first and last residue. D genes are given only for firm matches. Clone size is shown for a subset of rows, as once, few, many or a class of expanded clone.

cdr3_aa: CASRVTGGTEAFF; cdr3_nt: TGTGCCAGCAGGGTGACAGGGGGCACTGAAGCTTTCTTT; d_call: TRBD1; j_call: TRBJ1-1; v_call: TRBV2; clone_size: .
cdr3_aa: CASSQDPGAGGGNTIYF; cdr3_nt: TGCGCCAGCAGCCAAGATCCGGGAGCGGGAGGTGGAAACACCATATATTTT; d_call: .; j_call: TRBJ1-3; v_call: TRBV4-3; clone_size: .
cdr3_aa: CASSYLAANTGELFF; cdr3_nt: TGTGCCAGCAGCTACCTAGCGGCGAACACCGGGGAGCTGTTTTTT; d_call: TRBD2; j_call: TRBJ2-2; v_call: TRBV7-8; clone_size: .
cdr3_aa: CASSLSGQGGQPQHF; cdr3_nt: TGTGCCAGCAGCTTGAGCGGACAGGGAGGTCAGCCCCAGCATTTT; d_call: TRBD1; j_call: TRBJ1-5; v_call: TRBV7-2; clone_size: .
cdr3_aa: CATSASGSVDEQFF; cdr3_nt: TGTGCCACCAGTGCTAGCGGGTCGGTCGATGAGCAGTTCTTC; d_call: TRBD2; j_call: TRBJ2-1; v_call: TRBV24-1; clone_size: .
cdr3_aa: CAGRQEYNSPLHF; cdr3_nt: TGTGCCGGTAGACAGGAGTATAATTCACCCCTCCACTTT; d_call: .; j_call: TRBJ1-6; v_call: TRBV30; clone_size: .
cdr3_aa: CASSLVSAYEQYF; cdr3_nt: TGTGCCAGCAGCTTAGTTTCCGCCTACGAGCAGTACTTC; d_call: .; j_call: TRBJ2-7; v_call: TRBV7-9; clone_size: .
cdr3_aa: CASSPPSAGGYNEQFF; cdr3_nt: TGTGCCAGCTCACCACCATCAGCGGGGGGTTACAATGAGCAGTTCTTC; d_call: TRBD2; j_call: TRBJ2-1; v_call: TRBV18; clone_size: .
cdr3_aa: CASSLGTSGGVYEQYF; cdr3_nt: TGTGCCAGCAGCCTAGGGACTAGCGGGGGTGTATACGAGCAGTACTTC; d_call: TRBD2; j_call: TRBJ2-7; v_call: TRBV9; clone_size: .
cdr3_aa: CASSGSGGGLQYEQYF; cdr3_nt: TGTGCCAGCAGCGGGAGCGGGGGGGGCCTTCAGTACGAGCAGTACTTC; d_call: TRBD2; j_call: TRBJ2-7; v_call: TRBV5-4; clone_size: once
cdr3_aa: CASRPGQTNTEAFF; cdr3_nt: TGTGCCAGCAGACCGGGACAGACAAACACTGAAGCTTTCTTT; d_call: TRBD1; j_call: TRBJ1-1; v_call: TRBV6-5; clone_size: .
cdr3_aa: CSASLDSSYEQYF; cdr3_nt: TGCAGTGCTAGTTTGGACTCAAGCTACGAGCAGTACTTC; d_call: .; j_call: TRBJ2-7; v_call: TRBV20-1; clone_size: .
cdr3_aa: CASSPSGATGAHYGYTF; cdr3_nt: TGCGCCAGCAGCCCGTCGGGGGCGACAGGGGCCCACTATGGCTACACCTTC; d_call: TRBD1; j_call: TRBJ1-2; v_call: TRBV4-1; clone_size: .
cdr3_aa: CASSTHGGTEAFF; cdr3_nt: TGCGCCAGCAGCACCCACGGCGGCACTGAAGCTTTCTTT; d_call: .; j_call: TRBJ1-1; v_call: TRBV4-3; clone_size: .
cdr3_aa: CASSREVGSGANVLTF; cdr3_nt: TGCGCCAGCAGCCGTGAGGTGGGCTCTGGGGCCAACGTCCTGACTTTC; d_call: .; j_call: TRBJ2-6; v_call: TRBV5-1; clone_size: .
cdr3_aa: CASSPQWSAAQYF; cdr3_nt: TGTGCCAGCAGCCCCCAGTGGTCGGCGGCGCAGTATTTT; d_call: .; j_call: TRBJ2-3; v_call: TRBV7-6; clone_size: .
cdr3_aa: CASSAGLAGGNEQFF; cdr3_nt: TGCGCCAGCAGCGCGGGACTAGCGGGAGGAAATGAGCAGTTCTTC; d_call: TRBD2; j_call: TRBJ2-1; v_call: TRBV10-1; clone_size: .
cdr3_aa: CASSPNTGAGDTIYF; cdr3_nt: TGTGCCAGCAGCCCCAATACGGGTGCCGGAGACACCATATATTTT; d_call: .; j_call: TRBJ1-3; v_call: TRBV9; clone_size: .
cdr3_aa: CASSEPTSGRATGELFF; cdr3_nt: TGCGCCAGCAGTGAGCCGACTAGCGGGAGAGCCACCGGGGAGCTGTTTTTT; d_call: TRBD2; j_call: TRBJ2-2; v_call: TRBV10-1; clone_size: .
cdr3_aa: CASRSRQGAYEQYF; cdr3_nt: TGTGCCAGCAGGTCCCGACAGGGGGCCTACGAGCAGTACTTC; d_call: TRBD1; j_call: TRBJ2-7; v_call: TRBV28; clone_size: .
cdr3_aa: CASSNQGQGRTLAYEQYF; cdr3_nt: TGCGCCAGCAGCAACCAGGGGCAGGGGCGAACTCTAGCCTACGAGCAGTACTTC; d_call: .; j_call: TRBJ2-7; v_call: TRBV5-1; clone_size: .
cdr3_aa: CASSQVWTGSENEQFF; cdr3_nt: TGTGCCAGCAGCCAAGTGTGGACAGGGAGTGAAAATGAGCAGTTCTTC; d_call: TRBD1; j_call: TRBJ2-1; v_call: TRBV3-1/TRBV3-2; clone_size: .
cdr3_aa: CASSPPGLALAGELFF; cdr3_nt: TGTGCCAGCAGCCCCCCGGGACTAGCGCTCGCCGGGGAGCTGTTTTTT; d_call: TRBD2; j_call: TRBJ2-2; v_call: TRBV11-2; clone_size: .
cdr3_aa: CASSLSGTRFGETQYF; cdr3_nt: TGTGCCAGCAGTTTATCCGGGACTAGATTTGGAGAGACCCAGTACTTC; d_call: TRBD2; j_call: TRBJ2-5; v_call: TRBV27; clone_size: .
cdr3_aa: CASSQDPRRGEIF; cdr3_nt: TGTGCCAGCAGCCAAGATCCTCGGAGGGGTGAGATCTTT; d_call: .; j_call: TRBJ1-1; v_call: TRBV3-1/TRBV3-2; clone_size: .
cdr3_aa: CASSSGLAGAEQFF; cdr3_nt: TGTGCCAGCAGCTCGGGACTAGCGGGGGCCGAGCAGTTCTTC; d_call: TRBD2; j_call: TRBJ2-1; v_call: TRBV7-2; clone_size: few
cdr3_aa: CASSLMAGASYEQYF; cdr3_nt: TGTGCCAGCAGCTTAATGGCGGGGGCCTCCTACGAGCAGTACTTC; d_call: .; j_call: TRBJ2-7; v_call: TRBV7-3; clone_size: .
cdr3_aa: CASSRTGDTHGYEQYF; cdr3_nt: TGCGCCAGCAGTCGGACAGGGGACACTCATGGCTACGAGCAGTACTTC; d_call: TRBD1; j_call: TRBJ2-7; v_call: TRBV10-1; clone_size: few
cdr3_aa: CASSLAGANYNEQFF; cdr3_nt: TGTGCCAGCAGCTTAGCAGGGGCAAACTACAATGAGCAGTTCTTC; d_call: .; j_call: TRBJ2-1; v_call: TRBV7-2; clone_size: .
cdr3_aa: CASSEVTRNYEQYF; cdr3_nt: TGTGCCAGCAGTGAAGTAACGCGGAACTACGAGCAGTACTTC; d_call: .; j_call: TRBJ2-7; v_call: TRBV6-1; clone_size: .
cdr3_aa: CASSLLPSASVLQETQYF; cdr3_nt: TGTGCCAGCAGCTTGTTGCCGTCGGCTAGCGTACTCCAAGAGACCCAGTACTTC; d_call: .; j_call: TRBJ2-5; v_call: TRBV5-5; clone_size: .
cdr3_aa: CASSSVGGPQETQYF; cdr3_nt: TGTGCCAGCAGCTCTGTGGGGGGACCGCAAGAGACCCAGTACTTC; d_call: .; j_call: TRBJ2-5; v_call: TRBV11-2; clone_size: .
cdr3_aa: CASSQGGWRLGSDEQFF; cdr3_nt: TGCGCCAGCAGCCAAGGGGGGTGGAGACTAGGGAGCGATGAGCAGTTCTTC; d_call: .; j_call: TRBJ2-1; v_call: TRBV4-1; clone_size: .
cdr3_aa: CASSPGQGNTEAFF; cdr3_nt: TGTGCCAGCAGCCCGGGACAGGGGAACACTGAAGCTTTCTTT; d_call: TRBD1; j_call: TRBJ1-1; v_call: TRBV7-2; clone_size: .
cdr3_aa: CASSQDRKGSANTGELFF; cdr3_nt: TGCGCCAGCAGCCAAGATCGAAAGGGGTCTGCGAACACCGGGGAGCTGTTTTTT; d_call: .; j_call: TRBJ2-2; v_call: TRBV4-3; clone_size: .
cdr3_aa: CASSLRMVGYTF; cdr3_nt: TGTGCCAGCAGTTTGAGAATGGTGGGCTACACCTTC; d_call: .; j_call: TRBJ1-2; v_call: TRBV28; clone_size: .
cdr3_aa: CASSEGRGGGIEQFF; cdr3_nt: TGTGCCAGCAGTGAAGGTAGGGGAGGCGGCATCGAGCAGTTCTTC; d_call: .; j_call: TRBJ2-1; v_call: TRBV2; clone_size: .
cdr3_aa: CASILTGNTGELFF; cdr3_nt: TGTGCCAGTATCCTGACAGGGAACACCGGGGAGCTGTTTTTT; d_call: .; j_call: TRBJ2-2; v_call: TRBV19; clone_size: .
cdr3_aa: CASSSPRESSYNEQFF; cdr3_nt: TGTGCCAGCTCGAGTCCCCGGGAGAGCTCCTACAATGAGCAGTTCTTC; d_call: .; j_call: TRBJ2-1; v_call: TRBV18; clone_size: .
cdr3_aa: CASSQSSFYEQYF; cdr3_nt: TGTGCCAGCAGCCAAAGCTCGTTCTACGAGCAGTACTTC; d_call: .; j_call: TRBJ2-7; v_call: TRBV16; clone_size: .
cdr3_aa: CASSAGQGIYGYTF; cdr3_nt: TGTGCCAGTAGTGCCGGACAGGGTATCTATGGCTACACCTTC; d_call: TRBD1; j_call: TRBJ1-2; v_call: TRBV19; clone_size: once
cdr3_aa: CASSPRTSGRATDTQYF; cdr3_nt: TGCGCCAGCAGCCCTCGGACTAGCGGGAGAGCCACAGATACGCAGTATTTT; d_call: TRBD2; j_call: TRBJ2-3; v_call: TRBV4-1; clone_size: .
cdr3_aa: CASSRGTDNYGYTF; cdr3_nt: TGTGCCAGCAGCCGGGGGACGGACAACTATGGCTACACCTTC; d_call: .; j_call: TRBJ1-2; v_call: TRBV5-5; clone_size: .
cdr3_aa: CAWSPGPGALHF; cdr3_nt: TGTGCCTGGAGTCCAGGCCCAGGGGCCCTCCACTTT; d_call: .; j_call: TRBJ1-6; v_call: TRBV30; clone_size: .
cdr3_aa: CASSLTTAGMSYNEQFF; cdr3_nt: TGCGCCAGCAGCTTGACCACAGCCGGAATGTCCTACAATGAGCAGTTCTTC; d_call: .; j_call: TRBJ2-1; v_call: TRBV5-1; clone_size: .
cdr3_aa: CSARVNTEAFF; cdr3_nt: TGCAGTGCTCGGGTTAACACTGAAGCTTTCTTT; d_call: .; j_call: TRBJ1-1; v_call: TRBV20-1; clone_size: .
cdr3_aa: CASSQDPLAALEQYF; cdr3_nt: TGCGCCAGCAGCCAAGATCCGTTAGCGGCCTTGGAGCAGTACTTC; d_call: .; j_call: TRBJ2-7; v_call: TRBV4-1; clone_size: .
cdr3_aa: CATSDGQGYGYTF; cdr3_nt: TGTGCCACCAGTGATGGACAGGGGTATGGCTACACCTTC; d_call: TRBD1; j_call: TRBJ1-2; v_call: TRBV24-1; clone_size: .
cdr3_aa: CASRRDRGFNQPQHF; cdr3_nt: TGTGCCAGTAGGAGAGACAGGGGCTTCAATCAGCCCCAGCATTTT; d_call: TRBD1; j_call: TRBJ1-5; v_call: TRBV19; clone_size: .